This T cell receptor (beta chain) appears in the sequencing data of a study of human T cells and chemical hapten exposure. At the level of the study: Patch testing placed 0.01% DPC on the upper back, with readings at 6 days. Study-level findings and limits: With patch test score, the counts of PT1 expanded TCRs showed a positive correlation. Alopecia affecting every donor means their immune response may not match healthy people's.

This sample's time point: pre-sensitization, week 0. Treatment: therapeutic diphenylcyclopropenone sensitization with weekly scalp DPC. Drawing of blood took place ahead of applying each patch test. CDR1 SGHTA and CDR2 FQGNSA come from the germline V gene. The germline V and J ends were trimmed by 1 base and 4 bases, with 10 bases remaining between them. This CDR3 has 15 amino acids. A note on this clonotype: The antigen is not known.

TCRdb reprocessed the RACE reads via MiXCR and lists one record per CDR3 protein. The table lists 100,000 to 150,000 distinct CDR3 sequences, roughly 12% of them singletons, with around 2.7% in the top ten. The clonotype comes from a woman aged 18-30 years with alopecia areata. Some clones in this sample may be carry-over from other donors' samples. The sample here was whole blood, taken in connection with sensitization to the hapten diphenylcyclopropenone (DPC). The gene calls are TRBV7-2 and TRBJ2-2; D not certain. The DNA of the CDR3 is TGTGCCAGCAGCTTAGTAGGGCAGAGCACCGGGGAGCTGTTTTTT. Its protein product is CASSLVGQSTGELFF. Together with reference TRBV7-2 and TRBJ2-2, the CDR3 gives the full variable domain: GAGVSQSPSNKVTEKGKDVELRCDPISGHTALYWYRQSLGQGLEFLIYFQGNSAPDKSGLPSDRFSAERTGGSVSTLTIQRTQQEDSAVYLCASSLVGQSTGELFFGEGSRLTVL.